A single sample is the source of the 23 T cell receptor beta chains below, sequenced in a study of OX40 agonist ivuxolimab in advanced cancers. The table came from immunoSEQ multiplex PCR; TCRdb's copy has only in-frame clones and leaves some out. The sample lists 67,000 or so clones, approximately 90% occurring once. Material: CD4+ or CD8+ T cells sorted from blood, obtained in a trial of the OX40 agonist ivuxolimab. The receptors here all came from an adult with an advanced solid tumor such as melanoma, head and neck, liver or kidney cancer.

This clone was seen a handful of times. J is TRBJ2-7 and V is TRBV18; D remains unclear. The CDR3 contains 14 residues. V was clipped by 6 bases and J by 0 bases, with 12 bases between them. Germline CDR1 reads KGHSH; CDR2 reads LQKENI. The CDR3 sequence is CASSVLTSSYEQYF. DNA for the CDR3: TGTGCCAGCTCCGTACTTACGAGCTCCTACGAGCAGTACTTC. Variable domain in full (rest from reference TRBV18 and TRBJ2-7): NAGVMQNPRHLVRRRGQEARLRCSPMKGHSHVYWYRQLPEEGLKFMVYLQKENIIDESGMPKERFSAEFPKEGPSILRIQQVVRGDSAAYFCASSVLTSSYEQYFGPGTRLTVT.

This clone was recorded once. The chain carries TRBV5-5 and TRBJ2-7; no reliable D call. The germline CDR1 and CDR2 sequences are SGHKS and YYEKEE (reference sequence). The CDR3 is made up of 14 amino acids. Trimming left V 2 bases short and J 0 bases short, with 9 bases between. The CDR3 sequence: CASSLQSSSYEQYF. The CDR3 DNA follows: TGTGCCAGCAGCTTACAGTCGAGCTCCTACGAGCAGTACTTC.

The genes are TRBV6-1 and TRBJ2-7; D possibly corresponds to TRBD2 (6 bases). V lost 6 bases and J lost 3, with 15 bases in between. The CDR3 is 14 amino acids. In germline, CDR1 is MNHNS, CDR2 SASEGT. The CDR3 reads CASRNRLGLYEQYF. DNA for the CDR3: TGTGCCAGCAGGAATAGACTAGGACTCTACGAGCAGTACTTC.

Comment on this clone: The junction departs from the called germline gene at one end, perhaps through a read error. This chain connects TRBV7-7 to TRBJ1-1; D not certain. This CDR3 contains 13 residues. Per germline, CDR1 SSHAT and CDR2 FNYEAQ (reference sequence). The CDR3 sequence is CASSPELNTEAFF. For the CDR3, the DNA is TGTGCTAGCAGCCCGGAACTGAACACTGAAGCTTTCTTT.

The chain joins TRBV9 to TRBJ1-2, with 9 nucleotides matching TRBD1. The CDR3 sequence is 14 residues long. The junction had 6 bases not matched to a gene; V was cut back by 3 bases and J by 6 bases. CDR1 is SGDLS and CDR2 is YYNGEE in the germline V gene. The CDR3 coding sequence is TGTGCCAGCAGCGATACAGGGGGCCTCCATGGCTACACCTTC. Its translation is CASSDTGGLHGYTF.

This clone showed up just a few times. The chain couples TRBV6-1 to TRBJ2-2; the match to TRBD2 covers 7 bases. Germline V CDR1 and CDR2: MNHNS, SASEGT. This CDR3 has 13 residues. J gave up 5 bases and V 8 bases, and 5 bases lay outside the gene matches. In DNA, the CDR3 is TGTGCCAGCGGGCGGGAGTGGACCGGGGAGCTGTTTTTT. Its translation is CASGREWTGELFF.

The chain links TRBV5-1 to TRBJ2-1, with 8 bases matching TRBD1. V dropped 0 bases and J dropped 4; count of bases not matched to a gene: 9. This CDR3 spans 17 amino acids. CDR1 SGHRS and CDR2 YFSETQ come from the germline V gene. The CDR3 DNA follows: TGCGCCAGCAGCTTGGGGGACAGGCTTGACATATACAATGAGCAGTTCTTC. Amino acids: CASSLGDRLDIYNEQFF.

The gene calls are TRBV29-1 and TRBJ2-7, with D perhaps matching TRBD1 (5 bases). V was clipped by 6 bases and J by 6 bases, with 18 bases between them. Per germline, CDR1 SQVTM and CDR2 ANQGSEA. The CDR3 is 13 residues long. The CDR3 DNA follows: TGCAGCGTGAGGACGTTGCTTGGGGCCGAGCAGTACTTC. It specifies CSVRTLLGAEQYF.

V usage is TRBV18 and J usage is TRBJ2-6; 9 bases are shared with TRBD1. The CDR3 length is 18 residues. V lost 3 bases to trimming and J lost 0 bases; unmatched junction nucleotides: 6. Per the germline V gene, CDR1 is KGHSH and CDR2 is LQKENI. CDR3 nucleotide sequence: TGTGCCAGCTCACCGTCGACAGGGGGGAACTCTGGGGCCAACGTCCTGACTTTC. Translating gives CASSPSTGGNSGANVLTF.

CDR3 sequence: CASSPTGTGGAETQYF. The CDR3 DNA is TGTGCCAGTAGTCCCACAGGGACAGGGGGCGCCGAGACCCAGTACTTC. The gene calls are TRBV19 and TRBJ2-5; 12 bases align to TRBD1. Looked up from germline, CDR1 is LNHDA and CDR2 is SQIVND (reference sequence). The J segment lost 5 bases and the V segment lost 5 bases, leaving 9 bases of the junction unmatched. The CDR3 totals 16 residues.

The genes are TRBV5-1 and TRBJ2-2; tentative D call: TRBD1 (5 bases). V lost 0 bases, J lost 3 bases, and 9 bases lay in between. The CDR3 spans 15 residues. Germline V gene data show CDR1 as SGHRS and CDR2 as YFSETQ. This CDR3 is CASSLEGPYTGELFF. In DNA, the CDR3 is TGCGCCAGCAGCTTGGAGGGGCCTTACACCGGGGAGCTGTTTTTT.

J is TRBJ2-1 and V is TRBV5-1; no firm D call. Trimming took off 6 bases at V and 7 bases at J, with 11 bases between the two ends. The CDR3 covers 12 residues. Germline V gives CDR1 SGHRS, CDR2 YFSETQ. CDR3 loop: CASKLTRNEQFF. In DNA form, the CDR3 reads TGCGCCAGCAAACTGACCCGGAATGAGCAGTTCTTC.

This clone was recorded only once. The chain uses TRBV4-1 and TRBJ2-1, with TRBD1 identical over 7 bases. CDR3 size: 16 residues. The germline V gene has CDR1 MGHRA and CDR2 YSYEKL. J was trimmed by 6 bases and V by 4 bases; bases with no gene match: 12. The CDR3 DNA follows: TGCGCCAGCAGCCCCCCACAGGGGACCAAGCGCAATGAGCAGTTCTTC. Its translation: CASSPPQGTKRNEQFF.

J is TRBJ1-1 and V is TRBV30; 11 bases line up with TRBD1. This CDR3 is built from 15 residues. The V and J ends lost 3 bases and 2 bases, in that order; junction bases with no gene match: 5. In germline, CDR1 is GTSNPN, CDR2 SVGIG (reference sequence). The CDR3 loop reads CAWRGGQGANTEAFF. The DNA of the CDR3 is TGTGCCTGGAGAGGCGGACAGGGGGCCAACACTGAAGCTTTCTTT.

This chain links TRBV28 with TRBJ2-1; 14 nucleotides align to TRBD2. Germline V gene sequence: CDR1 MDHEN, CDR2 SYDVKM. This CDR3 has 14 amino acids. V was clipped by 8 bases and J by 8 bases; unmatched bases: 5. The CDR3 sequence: CASGTSGSMYEQFF. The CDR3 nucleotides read TGTGCCAGCGGGACTAGCGGGAGTATGTATGAGCAGTTCTTC.

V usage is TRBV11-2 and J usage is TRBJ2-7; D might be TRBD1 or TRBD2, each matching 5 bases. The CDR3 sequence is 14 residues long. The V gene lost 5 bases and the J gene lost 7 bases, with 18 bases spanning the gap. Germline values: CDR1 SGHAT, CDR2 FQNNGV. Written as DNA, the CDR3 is TGTGCCAGCAGCCGGGACGGAATCGTGTTAGAGCAGTACTTC. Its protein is CASSRDGIVLEQYF.

In nucleotides, the CDR3 is TGTGCCAGCAGTGTCACAGGGCGAACAGATACGCAGTATTTT. Amino acids: CASSVTGRTDTQYF. This chain links TRBV6-4 with TRBJ2-3; tentatively, D is TRBD1 (6 bases). The CDR3 is made up of 14 amino acids. Germline-derived CDR1 and CDR2 are MRHNA and SNTAGT. Trimming removed 4 bases at V and 3 bases at J, with 11 bases between.

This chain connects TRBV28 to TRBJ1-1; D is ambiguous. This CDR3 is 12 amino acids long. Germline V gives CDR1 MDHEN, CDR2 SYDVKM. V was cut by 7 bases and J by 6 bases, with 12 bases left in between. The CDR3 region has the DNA TGTGCCAGCACCCCCAGCGGACCTGAAGCTTTCTTT. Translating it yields CASTPSGPEAFF. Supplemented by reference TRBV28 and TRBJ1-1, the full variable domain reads DVKVTQSSRYLVKRTGEKVFLECVQDMDHENMFWYRQDPGLGLRLIYFSYDVKMKEKGDIPEGYSVSREKKERFSLILESASTNQTSMYLCASTPSGPEAFFGQGTRLTVV.

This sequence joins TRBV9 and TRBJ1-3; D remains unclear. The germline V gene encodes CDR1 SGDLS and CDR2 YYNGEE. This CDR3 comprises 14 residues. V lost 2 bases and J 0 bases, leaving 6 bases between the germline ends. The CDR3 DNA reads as TGTGCCAGCAGCGTCTCTCTCTCTGGAAACACCATATATTTT. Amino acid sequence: CASSVSLSGNTIYF.

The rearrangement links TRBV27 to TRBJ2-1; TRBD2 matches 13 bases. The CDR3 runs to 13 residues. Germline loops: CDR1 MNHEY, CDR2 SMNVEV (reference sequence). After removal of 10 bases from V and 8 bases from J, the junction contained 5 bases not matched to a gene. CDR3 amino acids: CATRLAGGDEQFF. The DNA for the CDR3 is TGTGCCACCCGACTAGCGGGAGGTGATGAGCAGTTCTTC.

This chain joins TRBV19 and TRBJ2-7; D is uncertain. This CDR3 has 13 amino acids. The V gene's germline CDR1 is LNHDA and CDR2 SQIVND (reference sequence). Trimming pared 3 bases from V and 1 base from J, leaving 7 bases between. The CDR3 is CASSIDGSYEQYF. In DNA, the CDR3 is TGTGCCAGTAGTATTGACGGGTCCTACGAGCAGTACTTC.

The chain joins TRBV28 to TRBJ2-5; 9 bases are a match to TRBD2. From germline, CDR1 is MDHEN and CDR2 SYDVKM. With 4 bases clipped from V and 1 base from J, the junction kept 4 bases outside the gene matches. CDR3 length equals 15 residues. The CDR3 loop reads CASSSSGTAQETQYF. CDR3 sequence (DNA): TGTGCCAGCAGTTCTAGCGGGACGGCCCAAGAGACCCAGTACTTC.

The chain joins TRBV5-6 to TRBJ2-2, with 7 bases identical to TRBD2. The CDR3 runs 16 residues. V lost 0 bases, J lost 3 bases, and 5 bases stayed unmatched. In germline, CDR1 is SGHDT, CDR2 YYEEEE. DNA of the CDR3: TGTGCCAGCAGCTTGGACGCTAGCGGTGACACCGGGGAGCTGTTTTTT. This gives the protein CASSLDASGDTGELFF.